This T cell receptor (beta chain) was found in a study of blood T cell repertoires in COVID-19. The CDR3 runs 12 residues. Trimming shortened V by 10 bases and J by 4 bases, and 13 bases separated the two germline ends. CDR1 and CDR2 from the germline V gene are MNHEY and SMNVEV (reference sequence). This table comes from immunoSEQ multiplex PCR, and its TCRdb copy is limited to in-frame clones, with some not included. Of approximately 260,000 clones listed, around 85% were seen once; the top ten hold more than 9.5%. Input material: peripheral blood. The sequence was collected from a woman between 70 and 85 years old with acute or convalescent COVID-19. The chain has TRBV27 and TRBJ1-2; D is ambiguous. The CDR3 DNA sequence: TGTGCCACCTCCACCGTCGGCTATGGCTACACCTTC. Translating it yields CATSTVGYGYTF.